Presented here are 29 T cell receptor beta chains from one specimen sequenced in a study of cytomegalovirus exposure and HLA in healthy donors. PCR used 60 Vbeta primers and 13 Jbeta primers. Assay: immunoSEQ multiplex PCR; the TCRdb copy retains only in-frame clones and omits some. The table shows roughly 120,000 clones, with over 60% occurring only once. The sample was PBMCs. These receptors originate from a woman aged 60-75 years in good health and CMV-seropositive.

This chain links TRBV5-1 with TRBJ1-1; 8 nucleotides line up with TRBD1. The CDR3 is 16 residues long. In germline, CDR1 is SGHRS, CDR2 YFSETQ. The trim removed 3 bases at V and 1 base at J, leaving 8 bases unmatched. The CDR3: CASSSHRGIGNTEAFF. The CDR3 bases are TGCGCCAGCAGCTCCCACAGGGGGATTGGGAACACTGAAGCTTTCTTT. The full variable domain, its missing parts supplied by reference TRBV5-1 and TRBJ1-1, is KAGVTQTPRYLIKTRGQQVTLSCSPISGHRSVSWYQQTPGQGLQFLFEYFSETQRNKGNFPGRFSGRQFSNSRSEMNVSTLELGDSALYLCASSSHRGIGNTEAFFGQGTRLTVV.

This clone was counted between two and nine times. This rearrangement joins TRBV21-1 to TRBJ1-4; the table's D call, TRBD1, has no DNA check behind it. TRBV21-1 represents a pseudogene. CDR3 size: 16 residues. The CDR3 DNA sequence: TGTGCCAGCAGCAAAGAAGAGGACACCCCAGGTGAAAAACTGTTTTTT. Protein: CASSKEEDTPGEKLFF.

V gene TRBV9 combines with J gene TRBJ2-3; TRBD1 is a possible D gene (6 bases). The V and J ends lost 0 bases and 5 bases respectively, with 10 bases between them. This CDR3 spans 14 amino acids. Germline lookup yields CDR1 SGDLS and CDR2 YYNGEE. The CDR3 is CASSVGGPVDTQYF. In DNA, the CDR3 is TGTGCCAGCAGCGTAGGGGGGCCCGTAGATACGCAGTATTTT.

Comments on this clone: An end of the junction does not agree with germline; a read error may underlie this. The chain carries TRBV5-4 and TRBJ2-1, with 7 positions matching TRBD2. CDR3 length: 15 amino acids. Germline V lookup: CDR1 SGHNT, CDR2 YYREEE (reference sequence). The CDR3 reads CASRLGGRTYNEQFF. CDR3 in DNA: TGTGCCAGCAGATTGGGAGGGAGAACCTACAATGAGCAGTTCTTC.

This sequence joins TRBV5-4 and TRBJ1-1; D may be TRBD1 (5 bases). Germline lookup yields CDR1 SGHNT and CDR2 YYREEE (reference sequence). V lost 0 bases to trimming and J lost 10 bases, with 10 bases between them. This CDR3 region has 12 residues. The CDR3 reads CASSLGQGIAFF. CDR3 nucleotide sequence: TGTGCCAGCAGCTTGGGCCAGGGCATAGCTTTCTTT.

The CDR3 bases are TGTGCCAGCAGCCCCCGCAGCGGGATAGCCGGGGCCAACGTCCTGACTTTC. Translating gives CASSPRSGIAGANVLTF. The V and J genes are TRBV11-3 and TRBJ2-6, with TRBD2 identical over 7 bases. The CDR3 has 17 amino acids. Germline values: CDR1 SGHNT, CDR2 YENEEA. J was trimmed by 4 bases and V by 5 bases; bases with no gene match: 11.

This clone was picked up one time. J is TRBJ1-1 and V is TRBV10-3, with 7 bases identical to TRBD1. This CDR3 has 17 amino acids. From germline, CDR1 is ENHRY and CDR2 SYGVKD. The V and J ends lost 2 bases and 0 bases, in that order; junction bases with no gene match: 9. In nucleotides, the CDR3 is TGTGCCATCAGTGAGAGCCCGGGACAGAAAATGAACACTGAAGCTTTCTTT. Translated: CAISESPGQKMNTEAFF.

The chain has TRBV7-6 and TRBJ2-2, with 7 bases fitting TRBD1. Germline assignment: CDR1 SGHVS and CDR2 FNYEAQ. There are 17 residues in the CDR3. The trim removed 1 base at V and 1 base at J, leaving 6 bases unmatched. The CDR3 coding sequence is TGTGCCAGCAGCTTAGGACCCCGGACAGGGAACACCGGGGAGCTGTTTTTT. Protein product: CASSLGPRTGNTGELFF.

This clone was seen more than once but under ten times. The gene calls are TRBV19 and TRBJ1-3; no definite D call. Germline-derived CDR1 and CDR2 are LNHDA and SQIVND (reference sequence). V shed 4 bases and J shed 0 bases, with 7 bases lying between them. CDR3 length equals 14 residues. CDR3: CASSSVSSGNTIYF. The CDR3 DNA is TGTGCCAGTAGTAGTGTGAGCTCTGGAAACACCATATATTTT.

The CDR3 is CASSYSPMTGDEKLFF. The CDR3, as DNA: TGTGCCAGCAGTTACTCGCCTATGACGGGTGATGAAAAACTGTTTTTT. V is TRBV6-5 and J is TRBJ1-4, with D uncertain. The V end lost 0 bases, the J end lost 6 bases, and 14 bases lay between the germline ends. Germline V gene sequence: CDR1 MNHEY, CDR2 SVGAGI. The CDR3 sequence is 16 residues long.

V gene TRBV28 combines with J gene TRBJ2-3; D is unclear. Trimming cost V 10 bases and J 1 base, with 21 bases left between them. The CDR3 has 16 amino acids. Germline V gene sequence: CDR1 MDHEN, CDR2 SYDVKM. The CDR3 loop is CATSSSGSPGTDTQYF. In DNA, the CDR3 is TGTGCCACCTCCTCATCCGGGTCCCCCGGCACAGATACGCAGTATTTT.

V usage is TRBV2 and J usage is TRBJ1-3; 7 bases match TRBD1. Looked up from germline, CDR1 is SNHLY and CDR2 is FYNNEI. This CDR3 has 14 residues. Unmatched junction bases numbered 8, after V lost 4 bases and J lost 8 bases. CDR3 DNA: TGTGCCAGCAGTGGGCGGCAGGGGGGAGACACCATATATTTT. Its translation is CASSGRQGGDTIYF.

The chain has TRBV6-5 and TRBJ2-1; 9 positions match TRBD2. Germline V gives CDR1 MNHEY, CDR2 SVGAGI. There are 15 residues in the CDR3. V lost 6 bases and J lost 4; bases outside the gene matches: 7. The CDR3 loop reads CASRGAGGPYNEQFF. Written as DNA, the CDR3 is TGTGCCAGCAGAGGAGCGGGAGGACCATACAATGAGCAGTTCTTC.

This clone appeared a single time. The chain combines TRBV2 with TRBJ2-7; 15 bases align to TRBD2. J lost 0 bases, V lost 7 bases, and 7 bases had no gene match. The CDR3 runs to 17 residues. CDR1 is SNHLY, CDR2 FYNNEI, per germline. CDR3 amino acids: CASTGLAGGRSSYEQYF. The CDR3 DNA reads TGTGCCAGCACGGGACTAGCGGGAGGTAGGAGCTCCTACGAGCAGTACTTC.

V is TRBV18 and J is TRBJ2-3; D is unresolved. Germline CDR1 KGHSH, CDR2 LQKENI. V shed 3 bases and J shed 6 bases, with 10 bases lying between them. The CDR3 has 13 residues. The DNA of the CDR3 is TGTGCCAGCTCACCTACAAACGGGGATACGCAGTATTTT. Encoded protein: CASSPTNGDTQYF.

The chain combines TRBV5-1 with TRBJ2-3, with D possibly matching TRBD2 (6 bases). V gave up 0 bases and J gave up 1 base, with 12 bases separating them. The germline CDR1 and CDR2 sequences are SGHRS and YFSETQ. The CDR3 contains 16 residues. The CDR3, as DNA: TGCGCCAGCAGCTTGGGGGCTAGCGCCGGCACAGATACGCAGTATTTT. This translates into CASSLGASAGTDTQYF.

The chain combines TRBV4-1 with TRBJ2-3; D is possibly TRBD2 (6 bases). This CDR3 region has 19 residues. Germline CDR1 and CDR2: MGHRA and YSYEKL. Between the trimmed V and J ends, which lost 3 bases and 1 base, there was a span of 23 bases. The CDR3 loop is CASSQGLRTVVSGTDTQYF. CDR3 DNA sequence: TGCGCCAGCAGCCAGGGACTTCGGACTGTTGTCTCTGGCACAGATACGCAGTATTTT.

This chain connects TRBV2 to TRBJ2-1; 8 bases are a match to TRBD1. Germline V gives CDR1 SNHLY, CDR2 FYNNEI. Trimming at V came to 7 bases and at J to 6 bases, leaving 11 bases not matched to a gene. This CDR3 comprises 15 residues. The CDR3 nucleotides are TGTGCCAGCACCATAGCAGGGGGCCGGAGCAATGAGCAGTTCTTC. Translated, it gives CASTIAGGRSNEQFF.

The CDR3 coding sequence is TGTGCCAGCAGCTCCCGACAGGGTAGGGGGACCTCTGGGGCCAACGTCCTGACTTTC. This gives the protein CASSSRQGRGTSGANVLTF. The chain has TRBV9 and TRBJ2-6, with TRBD1 matching over 7 bases. This CDR3 comprises 19 residues. CDR1 SGDLS and CDR2 YYNGEE come from the germline V gene. V lost 4 bases, J lost 0 bases, and 13 bases stayed unmatched.

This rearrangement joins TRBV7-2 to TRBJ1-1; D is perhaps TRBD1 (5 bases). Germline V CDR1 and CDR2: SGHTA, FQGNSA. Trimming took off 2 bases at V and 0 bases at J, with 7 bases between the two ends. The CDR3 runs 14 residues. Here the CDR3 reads CASSLLTVNTEAFF. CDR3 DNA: TGTGCCAGCAGCTTATTGACAGTGAACACTGAAGCTTTCTTT.

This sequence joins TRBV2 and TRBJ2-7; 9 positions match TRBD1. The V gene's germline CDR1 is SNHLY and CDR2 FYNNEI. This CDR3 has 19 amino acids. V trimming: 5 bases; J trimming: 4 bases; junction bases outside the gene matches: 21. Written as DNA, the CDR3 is TGTGCCAGCAGTCGGCGGGGACAGGGAAGAGACCTACCCATTTACGAGCAGTACTTC. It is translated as CASSRRGQGRDLPIYEQYF.

CDR3 sequence reads: CASSLAPESWDTQYF. CDR3 in DNA: TGTGCCAGCAGCTTGGCCCCAGAATCATGGGATACGCAGTATTTT. The rearrangement joins TRBV5-4 to TRBJ2-3; no clear D. V lost 0 bases and J 6 bases, leaving 14 bases between the germline ends. CDR1 and CDR2 (germline): SGHNT, YYREEE (reference sequence). The CDR3 covers 15 residues.

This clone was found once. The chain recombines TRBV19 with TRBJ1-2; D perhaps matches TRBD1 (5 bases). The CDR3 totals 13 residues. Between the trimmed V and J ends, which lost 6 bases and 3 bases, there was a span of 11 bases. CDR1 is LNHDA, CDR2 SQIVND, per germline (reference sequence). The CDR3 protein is CASRETGDYGYTF. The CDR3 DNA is TGTGCCAGTAGGGAAACAGGAGACTATGGCTACACCTTC.

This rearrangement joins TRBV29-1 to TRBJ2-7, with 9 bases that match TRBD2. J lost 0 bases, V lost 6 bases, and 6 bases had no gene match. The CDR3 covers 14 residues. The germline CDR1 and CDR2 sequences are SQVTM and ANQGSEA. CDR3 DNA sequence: TGCAGCGTATATCTAGCGGGGAACTCCTACGAGCAGTACTTC. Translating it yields CSVYLAGNSYEQYF.

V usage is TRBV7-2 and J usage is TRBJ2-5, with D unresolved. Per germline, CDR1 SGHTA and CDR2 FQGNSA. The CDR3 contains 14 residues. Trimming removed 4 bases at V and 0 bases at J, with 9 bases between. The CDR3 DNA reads TGTGCCAGCAGCTCTGACTGGAACCAAGAGACCCAGTACTTC. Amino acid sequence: CASSSDWNQETQYF.

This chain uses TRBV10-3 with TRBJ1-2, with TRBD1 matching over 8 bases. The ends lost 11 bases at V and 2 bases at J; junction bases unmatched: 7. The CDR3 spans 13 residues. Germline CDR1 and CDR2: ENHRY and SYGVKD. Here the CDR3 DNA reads TGTGCCGGCCGACAGGGGTCAAACTATGGCTACACCTTC. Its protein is CAGRQGSNYGYTF.

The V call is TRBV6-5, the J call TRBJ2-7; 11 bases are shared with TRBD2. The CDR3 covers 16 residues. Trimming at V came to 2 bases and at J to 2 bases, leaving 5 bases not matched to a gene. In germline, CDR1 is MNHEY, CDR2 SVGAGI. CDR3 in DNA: TGTGCCAGCAGTTACACAATGACTAGCGGGACCTACGAGCAGTACTTC. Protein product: CASSYTMTSGTYEQYF.

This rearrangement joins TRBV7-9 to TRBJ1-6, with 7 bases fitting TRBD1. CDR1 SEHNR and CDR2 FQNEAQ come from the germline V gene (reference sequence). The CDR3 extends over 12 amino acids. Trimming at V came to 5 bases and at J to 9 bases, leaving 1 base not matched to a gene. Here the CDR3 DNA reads TGTGCCAGCAGCCGACAGGGTTCACCCCTCCACTTT. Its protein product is CASSRQGSPLHF.

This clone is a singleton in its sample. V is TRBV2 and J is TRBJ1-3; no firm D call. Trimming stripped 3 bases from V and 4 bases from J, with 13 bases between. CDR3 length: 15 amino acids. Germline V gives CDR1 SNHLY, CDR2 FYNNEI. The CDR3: CASSETPLAGNTIYF. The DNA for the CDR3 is TGTGCCAGCAGTGAGACCCCTTTAGCCGGAAACACCATATATTTT.